These 27 T cell receptor beta chains came from one sample sequenced in a study of T cells in Graves' hyperthyroidism and ophthalmopathy (dated by TCRdb to about 2019). Libraries came from multiplex PCR. This sample was sequenced with an Illumina HiSeq 2000. TCR beta CDR3 regions were amplified from RNA transcripts. A first-round RT-PCR of the TCR CDR3 used the HTBI primer set with the Qiagen OneStep RT-PCR kit. TCRdb applied fastp at Q25 and MiXCR to the public reads, then kept only in-frame beta chains. Each record represents a unique CDR3 protein, reported with the most common genes and DNA among its rows. For this sample the table gives under 400,000 distinct CDR3 sequences, of which less than 15% were detected only once. Clones ranked in the top ten supply over 8.5% of the sample. The sample consisted of blood. Receptors were obtained from a woman aged 18-29 years with Graves' hyperthyroidism.

This clonotype was counted at least ten times. J is TRBJ1-3 and V is TRBV2; TRBD1 aligns across 8 bases. V dropped 3 bases and J dropped 6; count of bases not matched to a gene: 4. Germline CDR1 and CDR2: SNHLY and FYNNEI. The CDR3 contains 14 residues. The CDR3 region is CASSDGQGANTIYF. As DNA, the CDR3 is TGTGCCAGCAGTGACGGACAGGGAGCAAACACCATATATTTT.

This clonotype was detected many times. This rearrangement joins TRBV12-3 or TRBV12-4 to TRBJ2-3, with 7 bases identical to TRBD1. The CDR3 length is 15 residues. The V segment lost 5 bases and the J segment 1 base; nucleotides outside the gene matches: 6. Here the CDR3 DNA reads TGTGCCAGCAGTCCCCCTCAGGGGGGCACAGATACGCAGTATTTT. This codes for CASSPPQGGTDTQYF.

This clonotype was seen only a few times. The rearrangement joins TRBV3-1 to TRBJ2-3, with no clear D. Trimming removed 1 base from V and 2 bases from J, with 10 bases in between. The CDR3 extends over 15 amino acids. Germline CDR1 LGHDT, CDR2 YNNKEL (reference sequence). Here the CDR3 reads CASSQVRASTDTQYF. In DNA, the CDR3 is TGTGCCAGCAGCCAAGTCCGGGCATCCACAGATACGCAGTATTTT.

This clonotype was counted between two and nine times. The rearrangement links TRBV6-1 to TRBJ1-1; D call uncertain. V dropped 8 bases and J dropped 0 bases, with 7 bases sitting between them. The CDR3 contains 12 residues. The germline V gene has CDR1 MNHNS and CDR2 SASEGT. Here the CDR3 DNA reads TGTGCCAGCTACCGTCTGAACACTGAAGCTTTCTTT. Its protein is CASYRLNTEAFF.

The V gene is TRBV9, the J gene TRBJ2-3, with unresolved D. CDR1 and CDR2 from the germline V gene are SGDLS and YYNGEE. V lost 0 bases and J lost 5, with 4 bases in between. The CDR3 has 12 amino acids. CDR3: CASSVEGDTQYF. CDR3 bases: TGTGCCAGCAGCGTAGAAGGAGATACGCAGTATTTT.

J is TRBJ1-1 and V is TRBV5-8; D is undetermined. V was clipped by 1 base and J by 7 bases, with 14 bases between them. The CDR3 consists of 14 residues. CDR1 is SGHTS and CDR2 is YDEGEE in the germline V gene. The CDR3 nucleotides read TGTGCCAGCAGCTTGTCTTGGGCAGTTGGTGAAGCTTTCTTT. This gives the protein CASSLSWAVGEAFF. Based on the CDR3 plus reference TRBV5-8 and TRBJ1-1, the full variable domain is EAGVTQSPTHLIKTRGQQATLRCSPISGHTSVYWYQQALGLGLQFLLWYDEGEERNRGNFPPRFSGRQFPNYSSELNVNALELEDSALYLCASSLSWAVGEAFFGQGTRLTVV.

At least ten counts were recorded for this clonotype. The genes are TRBV6-1 and TRBJ1-6; a weak D match, TRBD1 (5 bases). This CDR3 has 14 amino acids. Germline values: CDR1 MNHNS, CDR2 SASEGT. Between the trimmed V and J ends, which lost 7 bases and 8 bases, there was a span of 15 bases. CDR3 sequence reads: CASNPVQADSPLHF. DNA for the CDR3: TGTGCCAGCAACCCAGTACAGGCGGATTCACCCCTCCACTTT.

This clonotype was observed a few times. The chain joins TRBV2 to TRBJ2-7, with D tentatively TRBD1 (6 bases). This CDR3 is built from 17 residues. V was pared by 7 bases and J by 1 base, with 23 bases between. CDR1 is SNHLY and CDR2 is FYNNEI in the germline V gene. The CDR3 loop is CASILYLLGHTSYEQYF. CDR3 DNA sequence: TGTGCCAGCATCTTATATCTCCTGGGACATACGTCCTACGAGCAGTACTTC.

This sequence joins TRBV4-2 and TRBJ2-7, with D perhaps matching TRBD1 (5 bases). Germline-derived CDR1 and CDR2 are LGHNA and YNFKEQ. There are 14 residues in the CDR3. V gave up 0 bases and J gave up 3 bases, with 9 bases separating them. CDR3 sequence (DNA): TGTGCCAGCAGCCAAGATCTCAGGGTCTACGAGCAGTACTTC. This codes for CASSQDLRVYEQYF.

In its sample, this clonotype was seen many times. The chain carries TRBV11-2 and TRBJ2-7; TRBD1 is a possible D gene (6 bases). Germline loops: CDR1 SGHAT, CDR2 FQNNGV. The CDR3 has 14 amino acids. Trimming left V 3 bases short and J 8 bases short, with 17 bases between. The CDR3 here is CASSFGRDTVQQYF. The CDR3 nucleotides read TGTGCCAGCAGCTTCGGTCGGGACACGGTACAGCAGTACTTC.

The V gene is TRBV20-1, the J gene TRBJ2-7; 8 bases are a match to TRBD1. Germline V gene data show CDR1 as DFQATT and CDR2 as SNEGSKA (reference sequence). The V gene end was trimmed by 6 bases and the J gene end by 6 bases; junction bases not matched to a gene: 10. The length of the CDR3 is 13 residues. The CDR3 sequence: CSAITGGPGEQYF. The CDR3 coding sequence is TGCAGTGCCATAACAGGGGGGCCTGGCGAGCAGTACTTC.

This clonotype was detected a few times. V usage is TRBV20-1 and J usage is TRBJ2-5, with D possibly called TRBD1 or TRBD2 (5 bases each). The DNA matches TRBJ2-1 better at its end, which makes the J call doubtful. Looked up from germline, CDR1 is DFQATT and CDR2 is SNEGSKA (reference sequence). The CDR3 totals 14 residues. This chain's CDR3 is CSARDLGPQETQFF. The CDR3 nucleotides are TGCAGTGCTAGAGATTTGGGACCCCAAGAGACCCAGTTCTTC.

This clonotype has more than one count but fewer than ten. The gene calls are TRBV6-1 and TRBJ1-2; tentative D call: TRBD1 (5 bases). Germline CDR1 reads MNHNS; CDR2 reads SASEGT. V was clipped by 7 bases and J by 8 bases, with 29 bases between them. The CDR3 totals 17 residues. The DNA for the CDR3 is TGTGCCAGCATTTCCCCCGGGACCGGGAACTATTGGAAAGGCTACACCTTC. Translating it yields CASISPGTGNYWKGYTF.

This clonotype came up a few times. The rearrangement joins TRBV10-3 to TRBJ2-1; TRBD2 is a possible D gene (6 bases). Germline assignment: CDR1 ENHRY and CDR2 SYGVKD. The germline V and J ends were trimmed by 2 bases and 7 bases, with 15 bases remaining between them. This CDR3 comprises 15 residues. CDR3 in amino acids: CAISEQAGRGNEQFF. CDR3 coding DNA: TGTGCCATCAGTGAGCAAGCAGGGCGGGGAAATGAGCAGTTCTTC.

In this sample, this clonotype turned up many times. The chain employs TRBV7-2 and TRBJ1-1; no firm D call. Germline V gene data show CDR1 as SGHTA and CDR2 as FQGNSA. Trimming shortened V by 4 bases and J by 1 base, and 4 bases separated the two germline ends. CDR3 length: 12 residues. The CDR3 nucleotides read TGTGCCAGCAGCTGGGCGAACACTGAAGCTTTCTTT. Translation gives CASSWANTEAFF.

This clonotype showed up many times. The chain combines TRBV7-2 with TRBJ2-1; 13 nucleotides match TRBD2. V was clipped by 5 bases and J by 7 bases; unmatched bases: 11. The CDR3 spans 17 residues. Per the germline V gene, CDR1 is SGHTA and CDR2 is FQGNSA. CDR3 DNA sequence: TGTGCCAGCAGCCCCCGGTACCCGGGACTAGCGGGGAATGAGCAGTTCTTC. Residues: CASSPRYPGLAGNEQFF.

There are a few counts of this clonotype. V is TRBV12-3 or TRBV12-4 and J is TRBJ1-5, with 8 positions matching TRBD1. This CDR3 region has 14 residues. After removal of 5 bases from V and 10 bases from J, the junction contained 10 bases not matched to a gene. CDR3 region: CASSPDRGQKPQHF. The CDR3 DNA sequence: TGTGCCAGCAGTCCTGACAGGGGCCAAAAACCCCAGCATTTT.

This clonotype was observed at least ten times. This chain links TRBV20-1 with TRBJ2-5; 8 bases line up with TRBD1. CDR1 is DFQATT, CDR2 SNEGSKA, per germline (reference sequence). The CDR3 is 13 amino acids. Trimming took 6 bases from V and 7 from J; bases not matched to a gene: 10. DNA of the CDR3: TGCAGTGCCATGGACACAGGGGGAAGGACCCAGTACTTC. It codes for CSAMDTGGRTQYF.

This clonotype has only a few counts. The V call is TRBV7-2, the J call TRBJ2-5, with D unclear. Looked up from germline, CDR1 is SGHTA and CDR2 is FQGNSA. CDR3 length: 13 amino acids. The V end was cut by 5 bases, the J end by 5 bases, with 12 bases between. The CDR3 spells CASSEHGRETQYF. The CDR3 DNA is TGTGCCAGCAGCGAGCATGGTAGGGAGACCCAGTACTTC.

This clonotype was seen a handful of times. The rearrangement joins TRBV7-9 to TRBJ1-5, with D possibly matching TRBD1 (5 bases). The CDR3 length is 14 residues. V lost 4 bases to trimming and J lost 1 base, with 8 bases between them. The germline CDR1 and CDR2 sequences are SEHNR and FQNEAQ (reference sequence). CDR3 nucleotides: TGTGCCAGCAGCTCACGGGACAGCAATCAGCCCCAGCATTTT. This gives the protein CASSSRDSNQPQHF.

This clonotype was observed many times. The chain uses TRBV11-2 and TRBJ2-7; no clear D. CDR1 is SGHAT, CDR2 FQNNGV, per germline. The CDR3 spans 13 residues. The V end lost 5 bases, the J end lost 1 base, and 9 bases lay between the germline ends. This CDR3 reads CASSPRVSYEQYF. As DNA, the CDR3 is TGTGCCAGCAGCCCTAGGGTTTCCTACGAGCAGTACTTC.

The chain employs TRBV20-1 and TRBJ2-6; D is undetermined. Germline CDR1 and CDR2: DFQATT and SNEGSKA (reference sequence). V dropped 0 bases and J dropped 1 base, with 7 bases sitting between them. CDR3 length equals 15 residues. CDR3 nucleotides: TGCAGTGCTAGAGATCCCGGATCTGGGGCCAACGTCCTGACTTTC. Translated, it gives CSARDPGSGANVLTF.

This rearrangement joins TRBV28 to TRBJ2-7; TRBD1 matches at 9 bases. The V gene end was trimmed by 4 bases and the J gene end by 5 bases; junction bases not matched to a gene: 6. The germline V gene encodes CDR1 MDHEN and CDR2 SYDVKM. The CDR3 runs 14 residues. The CDR3 here is CASSYTGGVHEQYF. The CDR3 DNA reads TGTGCCAGCAGTTATACAGGGGGCGTACACGAGCAGTACTTC.

In this sample, this clonotype turned up many times. The genes are TRBV11-2 and TRBJ2-3; D possibly corresponds to TRBD1 (6 bases). V shed 2 bases and J shed 6 bases, with 9 bases lying between them. The CDR3 length is 13 residues. Germline V gene sequence: CDR1 SGHAT, CDR2 FQNNGV. This CDR3 is CASSLSRGDTQYF. The CDR3, as DNA: TGTGCCAGCAGCTTAAGCAGGGGTGATACGCAGTATTTT.

This clonotype came up many times. The chain couples TRBV20-1 to TRBJ2-7, with 8 nucleotides matching TRBD2. J lost 6 bases, V lost 6 bases, and 7 bases had no gene match. The CDR3 is made up of 12 amino acids. Per germline, CDR1 DFQATT and CDR2 SNEGSKA (reference sequence). The chain's CDR3 is CSAGERGFEQYF. In DNA, the CDR3 is TGCAGTGCGGGTGAGCGGGGGTTCGAGCAGTACTTC.

This clonotype was detected many times. The V and J genes are TRBV7-2 and TRBJ2-7; D not certain. Trimming removed 5 bases from V and 0 bases from J, with 17 bases in between. CDR1 is SGHTA, CDR2 FQGNSA, per germline. The CDR3 consists of 16 residues. CDR3 in DNA: TGTGCCAGCAGCCATATTGCCGGTGCCAGCTCCTACGAGCAGTACTTC. It encodes CASSHIAGASSYEQYF.

The chain couples TRBV4-3 to TRBJ1-4; 8 nucleotides agree with TRBD1. V was pared by 7 bases and J by 7 bases, with 8 bases of the junction left unmatched. The CDR3 covers 14 residues. CDR1 is LGHNA and CDR2 is YSLEER in the germline V gene. As DNA, the CDR3 is TGCGCCAGCACCTACACAGGGGGACGTGAAAAACTGTTTTTT. Protein product: CASTYTGGREKLFF.